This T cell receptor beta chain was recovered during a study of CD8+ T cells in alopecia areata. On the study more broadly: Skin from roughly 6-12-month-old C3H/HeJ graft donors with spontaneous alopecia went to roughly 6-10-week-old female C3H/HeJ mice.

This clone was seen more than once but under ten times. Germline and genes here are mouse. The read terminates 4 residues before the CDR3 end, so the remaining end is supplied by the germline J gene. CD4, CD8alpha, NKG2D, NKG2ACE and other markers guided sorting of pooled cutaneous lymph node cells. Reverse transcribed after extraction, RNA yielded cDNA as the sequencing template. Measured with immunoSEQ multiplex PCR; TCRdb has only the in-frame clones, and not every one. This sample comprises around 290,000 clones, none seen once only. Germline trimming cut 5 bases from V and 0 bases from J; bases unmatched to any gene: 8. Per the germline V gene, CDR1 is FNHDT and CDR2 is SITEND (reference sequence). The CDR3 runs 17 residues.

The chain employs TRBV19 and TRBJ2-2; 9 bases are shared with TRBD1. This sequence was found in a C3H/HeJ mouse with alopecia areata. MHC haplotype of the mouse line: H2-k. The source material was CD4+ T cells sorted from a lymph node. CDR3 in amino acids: CASSHPGTGTNTGQLYF. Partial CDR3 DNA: TGTGCCAGCAGCCATCCCGGGACAGGGACAAACACCGGG. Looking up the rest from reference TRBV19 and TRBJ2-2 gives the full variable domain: GGIITQTPKFLIGQEGQKLTLKCQQNFNHDTMYWYRQDSGKGLRLIYYSITENDLQKGDLSEGYDASREKKSSFSLTVTSAQKNEMAVFLCASSHPGTGTNTGQLYFGEGSKLTVL.